One T cell receptor beta chain is described in this entry. It was with random hexamers that about 0.45 to 1 ug RNA was reverse transcribed. It was immunoSEQ multiplex PCR that amplified TCR beta CDR3 across 54 Vbeta and 13 Jbeta. TCRdb called the immunoSEQ multiplex PCR reads again in MiXCR, with one record for every CDR3 protein. The table has tens of thousands of distinct CDR3 sequences, 93% seen once. This entry belongs to a study of CD8 T cells in Susac syndrome. V lost 7 bases and J lost 4; bases outside the gene matches: 13. Germline V CDR1 and CDR2: MNHNS, SASEGT. The CDR3 totals 15 residues. The sample comprised CD8+ T cells from PBMCs. The chain uses TRBV6-1 and TRBJ2-7; 7 bases map to TRBD1. The receptor was derived from a human donor in good health. For the CDR3, the DNA is TGTGCCAGCACCGCGACGACAGGGTTAGAATACGAGCAGTACTTC. Its translation is CASTATTGLEYEQYF.